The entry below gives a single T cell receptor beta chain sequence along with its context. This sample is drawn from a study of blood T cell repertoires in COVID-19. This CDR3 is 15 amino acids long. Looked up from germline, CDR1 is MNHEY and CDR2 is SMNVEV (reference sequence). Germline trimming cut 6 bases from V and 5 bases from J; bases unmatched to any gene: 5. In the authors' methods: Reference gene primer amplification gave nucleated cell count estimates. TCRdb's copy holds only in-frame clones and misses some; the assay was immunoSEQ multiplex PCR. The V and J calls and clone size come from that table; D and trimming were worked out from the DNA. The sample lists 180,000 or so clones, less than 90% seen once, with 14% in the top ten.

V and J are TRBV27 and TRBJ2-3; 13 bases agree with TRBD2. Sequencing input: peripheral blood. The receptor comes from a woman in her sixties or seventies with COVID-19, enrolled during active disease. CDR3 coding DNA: TGTGCCAGCAGCCGGACTAGCGGGAGTGGAGATACGCAGTATTTT. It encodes CASSRTSGSGDTQYF.